The 24 T cell receptor beta chains given below trace back to one sample, sequenced in a study of blood T cells in healthy people across ages. A sample-barcoded 5' primer and a J-beta primer mix were used in a second PCR of about 7 to 11 cycles. TCRdb reprocessed the 5' RACE reads with MiXCR, giving one entry per CDR3 protein. The sample holds some 1.6 million distinct CDR3 sequences, almost 35% seen once. Sequencing used blood. These receptors were collected from a woman aged 30 to 39 in good health.

The V call is TRBV5-1, the J call TRBJ1-2, with 10 bases fitting TRBD1. The germline gives CDR1 SGHRS, CDR2 YFSETQ. This CDR3 has 16 amino acids. With V trimmed by 4 bases and J by 7 bases, 13 bases remained unmatched. The DNA of the CDR3 is TGCGCCAGCAGCACGGTGGTGGGACAGGGGAACCGTGGCTACACCTTC. Protein: CASSTVVGQGNRGYTF.

This clonotype has a count of ten or more. The chain combines TRBV20-1 with TRBJ2-1; 11 bases agree with TRBD2. Germline trimming cut 4 bases from V and 6 bases from J; bases unmatched to any gene: 5. Per germline, CDR1 DFQATT and CDR2 SNEGSKA (reference sequence). The CDR3 spans 14 residues. The DNA of the CDR3 is TGCAGTGCTATGACTAGCGGGAAGTTCAATGAGCAGTTCTTC. Translating it yields CSAMTSGKFNEQFF.

This clonotype was counted at least ten times. V gene TRBV29-1 combines with J gene TRBJ1-5; 11 bases line up with TRBD1. This CDR3 spans 12 amino acids. Germline trimming cut 6 bases from V and 5 bases from J; bases unmatched to any gene: 0. Germline loops: CDR1 SQVTM, CDR2 ANQGSEA. CDR3 in DNA: TGCAGCGTGGGACAGGGGGATCAGCCCCAGCATTTT. Protein product: CSVGQGDQPQHF.

The V call is TRBV27, the J call TRBJ2-6; the D is unclear. The ends were cut back, 3 bases at V and 1 base at J, with 16 bases in the middle. The CDR3 is 18 amino acids. Germline assignment: CDR1 MNHEY and CDR2 SMNVEV (reference sequence). CDR3 amino acids: CASSFYSPRFSGANVLTF. The CDR3 nucleotides read TGTGCCAGCAGTTTTTACAGTCCGCGGTTTTCTGGGGCCAACGTCCTGACTTTC.

The rearrangement uses TRBV28 and TRBJ2-1; 13 bases map to TRBD2. V lost 5 bases, J lost 0 bases, and 13 bases stayed unmatched. Germline CDR1 MDHEN, CDR2 SYDVKM. CDR3 size: 20 residues. The CDR3 is CASSTRAGTSGTSSYNEQFF. CDR3 in DNA: TGTGCCAGCAGTACAAGGGCCGGGACTAGCGGGACGAGCTCCTACAATGAGCAGTTCTTC.

This clonotype was seen more than once but under ten times. V usage is TRBV2 and J usage is TRBJ2-3; 14 bases are a match to TRBD2. Germline loops: CDR1 SNHLY, CDR2 FYNNEI. The J segment lost 2 bases and the V segment lost 7 bases, leaving 11 bases of the junction unmatched. CDR3 length equals 18 residues. The CDR3: CASILLGTSGGYTDTQYF. CDR3 DNA: TGTGCCAGCATTCTGCTCGGGACTAGCGGGGGATACACAGATACGCAGTATTTT. The full variable domain, in which reference TRBV2 and TRBJ2-3 provide the parts outside the CDR3, is EPEVTQTPSHQVTQMGQEVILRCVPISNHLYFYWYRQILGQKVEFLVSFYNNEISEKSEIFDDQFSVERPDGSNFTLKIRSTKLEDSAMYFCASILLGTSGGYTDTQYFGPGTRLTVL.

This clonotype was detected a few times. The rearrangement uses TRBV20-1 and TRBJ1-2; 9 bases line up with TRBD1. CDR3 size: 15 residues. The germline V gene has CDR1 DFQATT and CDR2 SNEGSKA (reference sequence). V dropped 4 bases and J dropped 8; count of bases not matched to a gene: 14. Here the CDR3 reads CSANARAQGAWGYTF. The CDR3 region has the DNA TGCAGTGCTAACGCGAGAGCACAGGGGGCATGGGGCTACACCTTC.

This clonotype has just a few counts. J is TRBJ2-5 and V is TRBV12-5; the D is unclear. This CDR3 comprises 12 residues. Trimming stripped 8 bases from V and 10 bases from J, with 17 bases between. In germline, CDR1 is LGHNT, CDR2 FRNRAP. CDR3 coding DNA: TGTGCTAGTTCCGGACGATCAAGAGACCAGTACTTC. It yields the protein CASSGRSRDQYF.

V is TRBV2 and J is TRBJ1-3, with 7 positions matching TRBD1. Germline CDR1 reads SNHLY; CDR2 reads FYNNEI. The CDR3 has 15 residues. The V segment lost 5 bases and the J segment 0 bases; nucleotides outside the gene matches: 4. The CDR3 DNA sequence: TGTGCCAGCAGTTACCGGGACAGCTCTGGAAACACCATATATTTT. It encodes CASSYRDSSGNTIYF.

This clonotype was seen a handful of times. The rearrangement uses TRBV2 and TRBJ2-5; D is ambiguous. CDR3 length equals 12 residues. Trimming pared 10 bases from V and 5 bases from J, leaving 14 bases between. Germline-derived CDR1 and CDR2 are SNHLY and FYNNEI. CDR3 DNA: TGTGCCACCGGAAGACAAATGGAGACCCAGTACTTC. This encodes CATGRQMETQYF.

A few counts support this clonotype. The V call is TRBV27, the J call TRBJ2-5, with TRBD1 identical over 9 bases. Germline V gives CDR1 MNHEY, CDR2 SMNVEV (reference sequence). With V trimmed by 4 bases and J by 1 base, 7 bases remained unmatched. The CDR3 has 16 amino acids. The CDR3 region is CASSSPGTGFQETQYF. In DNA, the CDR3 is TGTGCCAGCAGTTCCCCCGGGACAGGGTTCCAAGAGACCCAGTACTTC.

This clonotype was seen a few times. The chain combines TRBV10-3 with TRBJ2-7; 9 bases are a match to TRBD2. The V gene end was trimmed by 4 bases and the J gene end by 3 bases; junction bases not matched to a gene: 7. The germline V gene has CDR1 ENHRY and CDR2 SYGVKD. The CDR3 is made up of 15 amino acids. The DNA of the CDR3 is TGTGCCATCAGTGGACCGGGACTAGCTGGCTACGAGCAGTACTTC. It codes for CAISGPGLAGYEQYF.

On this clonotype: In this CDR3 the conserved last residue, phenylalanine or tryptophan, is missing, so a read error is likely. The rearrangement links TRBV7-9 to TRBJ1-1; D might be TRBD1 (5 bases). V dropped 7 bases and J dropped 8 bases, with 17 bases sitting between them. The germline CDR1 and CDR2 sequences are SEHNR and FQNEAQ (reference sequence). CDR3 length equals 13 residues. As DNA, the CDR3 is TGTGCCAGCACCCCAGGGAGCGCCACCGAAGCTTTCTTG. Residues: CASTPGSATEAFL.

The chain couples TRBV27 to TRBJ2-1, with 9 nucleotides matching TRBD1. The germline V gene encodes CDR1 MNHEY and CDR2 SMNVEV (reference sequence). CDR3 size: 16 residues. Unmatched junction bases numbered 7, after V lost 2 bases and J lost 5 bases. DNA for the CDR3: TGTGCCAGCAGTTTACAATACAGGGGGCACAACAATGAGCAGTTCTTC. The encoded protein is CASSLQYRGHNNEQFF.

In this sample, this clonotype turned up a few times. This sequence joins TRBV4-1 and TRBJ2-3, with D unclear. From germline, CDR1 is MGHRA and CDR2 YSYEKL. V lost 2 bases to trimming and J lost 1 base, with 10 bases between them. This CDR3 is built from 15 residues. The CDR3: CASSQLVAGTDTQYF. CDR3 in DNA: TGCGCCAGCAGCCAACTAGTAGCAGGCACAGATACGCAGTATTTT.

This clonotype was seen only a few times. The J gene is TRBJ2-7, the V gene TRBV4-1, with unresolved D. V was pared by 1 base and J by 0 bases, with 13 bases between. CDR3 size: 16 residues. CDR1 and CDR2 (germline): MGHRA, YSYEKL. The CDR3 DNA reads as TGCGCCAGCAGCCAAGTAGCTGGGTTATCCTCCTACGAGCAGTACTTC. Residues: CASSQVAGLSSYEQYF.

This clonotype has only a few counts. V usage is TRBV20-1 and J usage is TRBJ2-4; possible D gene TRBD2, 5 bases. Germline-derived CDR1 and CDR2 are DFQATT and SNEGSKA (reference sequence). Between the trimmed V and J ends, which lost 1 base and 4 bases, there was a span of 14 bases. The CDR3 consists of 15 residues. CDR3 loop: CSARGEHDGKNIQYF. DNA for the CDR3: TGCAGTGCTAGAGGGGAGCACGACGGTAAAAACATTCAGTACTTC.

J is TRBJ1-1 and V is TRBV5-5, with 7 bases lining up with TRBD1. Germline loops: CDR1 SGHKS, CDR2 YYEKEE (reference sequence). The length of the CDR3 is 15 residues. The V and J ends lost 4 bases and 4 bases, in that order; junction bases with no gene match: 10. The CDR3 sequence: CASSATGVPGTEAFF. For the CDR3, the DNA is TGTGCCAGCAGCGCTACAGGGGTTCCGGGCACTGAAGCTTTCTTT. Filled out from reference TRBV5-5 and TRBJ1-1, the complete variable domain reads DAGVTQSPTHLIKTRGQQVTLRCSPISGHKSVSWYQQVLGQGPQFIFQYYEKEERGRGNFPDRFSARQFPNYSSELNVNALLLGDSALYLCASSATGVPGTEAFFGQGTRLTVV.

The table lists this clonotype with a few counts. The CDR3 is CASTLRRGGYGYTF. The DNA of the CDR3 is TGTGCCAGCACCCTTCGGCGGGGTGGCTATGGCTACACCTTC. The chain employs TRBV12-3 or TRBV12-4 and TRBJ1-2; D unresolved. V gave up 7 bases and J gave up 4 bases, with 16 bases separating them. This CDR3 is 14 amino acids long.

The chain carries TRBV20-1 and TRBJ1-2, with 8 positions matching TRBD1. The CDR3 sequence is 15 residues long. The V gene end was trimmed by 0 bases and the J gene end by 4 bases; junction bases not matched to a gene: 7. Germline loops: CDR1 DFQATT, CDR2 SNEGSKA (reference sequence). The CDR3 DNA reads as TGCAGTGCTAGAGACCAGACAGGGGCTGCCTATGGCTACACCTTC. This encodes CSARDQTGAAYGYTF.

The rearrangement uses TRBV6-6 and TRBJ2-1, with 14 positions matching TRBD2. CDR1 and CDR2 (germline): MNHNY, SVGAGI (reference sequence). Losses at the gene ends were 0 bases for V and 5 bases for J; bases not matched to a gene: 6. There are 18 residues in the CDR3. CDR3: CASSYSKTSGGANNEQFF. Here the CDR3 DNA reads TGTGCCAGCAGTTACTCGAAGACTAGCGGGGGGGCCAACAATGAGCAGTTCTTC.

The chain has TRBV6-5 and TRBJ2-1, with D maybe TRBD2 (5 bases). CDR1 and CDR2 (germline): MNHEY, SVGAGI. The V end lost 11 bases, the J end lost 0 bases, and 17 bases lay between the germline ends. The CDR3 sequence is 15 residues long. The CDR3 coding sequence is TGTGCCGCCCAGCTGGCAAGCGGCTCCTACAATGAGCAGTTCTTC. Translated: CAAQLASGSYNEQFF.

The rearrangement links TRBV4-2 to TRBJ2-3; D perhaps matches TRBD1 (6 bases). V was clipped by 0 bases and J by 6 bases, with 10 bases between them. This CDR3 region has 14 residues. Germline V gene sequence: CDR1 LGHNA, CDR2 YNFKEQ. For the CDR3, the DNA is TGTGCCAGCAGCCAAGACAGGGGAGTGGATACGCAGTATTTT. Translation: CASSQDRGVDTQYF.

The genes are TRBV6-1 and TRBJ2-6; D is perhaps TRBD1 (5 bases). There are 16 residues in the CDR3. The V end lost 4 bases, the J end lost 0 bases, and 10 bases lay between the germline ends. CDR1 and CDR2 from the germline V gene are MNHNS and SASEGT. CDR3 loop: CASSGRQNSGANVLTF. For the CDR3, the DNA is TGTGCCAGCAGTGGACGACAGAACTCTGGGGCCAACGTCCTGACTTTC.